A single sample is the source of the 23 T cell receptor beta chains below, sequenced in a study of cytomegalovirus exposure and HLA in healthy donors. Use of 60 Vbeta and 13 Jbeta primers characterized the PCR. Sequencing used immunoSEQ multiplex PCR; TCRdb keeps in-frame clones, though not all of them. The sample includes some 100,000 clones, roughly 76% of them seen just once. The specimen sequenced was PBMCs. The receptors originated from a man aged 50-60 years in good health and CMV-seropositive.

The genes are TRBV28 and TRBJ1-2; D might be TRBD1 (6 bases). The V and J ends lost 2 bases and 0 bases respectively, with 10 bases between them. This CDR3 spans 15 amino acids. Germline V gene lookup returns CDR1 MDHEN and CDR2 SYDVKM. In DNA form, the CDR3 reads TGTGCCAGCAGTTTAGGGGGCTCCGCTAACTATGGCTACACCTTC. Its protein is CASSLGGSANYGYTF.

The rearrangement uses TRBV11-2 and TRBJ1-2; the match to TRBD1 covers 7 bases. The CDR3 totals 13 residues. Germline V gene sequence: CDR1 SGHAT, CDR2 FQNNGV. V shed 5 bases and J 4 bases; nucleotides not matched to a gene: 4. CDR3 amino acids: CASSAGQSYGYTF. The CDR3 nucleotides read TGTGCCAGCAGCGCGGGACAGTCCTATGGCTACACCTTC.

The count of this clone is one. The rearrangement uses TRBV27 and TRBJ2-7, with D uncertain. The germline V and J ends were trimmed by 5 bases and 5 bases, with 16 bases remaining between them. Germline CDR1 reads MNHEY; CDR2 reads SMNVEV (reference sequence). The CDR3 extends over 14 amino acids. For the CDR3, the DNA is TGTGCCAGCAGTCACTGGTCGAGTTCGGACGAGCAGTACTTC. This translates into CASSHWSSSDEQYF.

J is TRBJ2-7 and V is TRBV19; 12 nucleotides match TRBD2. The V and J ends lost 8 bases and 4 bases, in that order; junction bases with no gene match: 9. The CDR3 runs 15 residues. Germline V gene data show CDR1 as LNHDA and CDR2 as SQIVND (reference sequence). Here the CDR3 DNA reads TGTGCCAGTGCCCCGACTAGCGGGAGAGGATACGAGCAGTACTTC. Translating it yields CASAPTSGRGYEQYF.

The rearrangement joins TRBV19 to TRBJ1-4; D perhaps matches TRBD1 (6 bases). The CDR3 spans 16 residues. CDR1 LNHDA and CDR2 SQIVND come from the germline V gene (reference sequence). V was cut by 3 bases and J by 3 bases, with 14 bases left in between. The CDR3 DNA reads TGTGCCAGTAGTATCTCAGCGGGGGCATCTAATGAAAAACTGTTTTTT. This sequence encodes CASSISAGASNEKLFF. The variable domain in full, completed from reference TRBV19 and TRBJ1-4, reads DGGITQSPKYLFRKEGQNVTLSCEQNLNHDAMYWYRQDPGQGLRLIYYSQIVNDFQKGDIAEGYSVSREKKESFPLTVTSAQKNPTAFYLCASSISAGASNEKLFFGSGTQLSVL.

This chain joins TRBV19 and TRBJ2-5; 9 bases agree with TRBD2. The CDR3 runs 15 residues. Germline V gene data show CDR1 as LNHDA and CDR2 as SQIVND (reference sequence). V lost 7 bases and J lost 5; bases outside the gene matches: 11. CDR3 bases: TGTGCCAGTACTACCTCGAGCGGGAGGTGGGAGACCCAGTACTTC. It translates to CASTTSSGRWETQYF. The full variable domain, completed using reference TRBV19 and TRBJ2-5, is DGGITQSPKYLFRKEGQNVTLSCEQNLNHDAMYWYRQDPGQGLRLIYYSQIVNDFQKGDIAEGYSVSREKKESFPLTVTSAQKNPTAFYLCASTTSSGRWETQYFGPGTRLLVL.

The chain links TRBV28 to TRBJ1-2; a possible D gene is TRBD1 (6 bases). The CDR3 consists of 13 residues. V was clipped by 10 bases and J by 2 bases, with 14 bases between them. Germline lookup yields CDR1 MDHEN and CDR2 SYDVKM. Here the CDR3 reads CATSTGRNYGYTF. In DNA, the CDR3 is TGTGCCACCTCGACAGGTCGGAACTATGGCTACACCTTC.

Comment on this clone: Compared with germline, one end of the junction differs, possibly owing to a read error. This rearrangement joins TRBV7-2 to TRBJ1-5; 10 positions agree with TRBD1. The CDR3 is 15 residues long. Germline CDR1 and CDR2: SGHTA and FQGNSA. The DNA of the CDR3 is TGTGCCAGCAGCTTCGACAGGGGGCGCAACCAGCCCCAGCATTTT. Amino acid sequence: CASSFDRGRNQPQHF.

The CDR3 protein is CASSQLTGGTDTQYF. The CDR3 DNA is TGCGCCAGCAGCCAATTGACAGGGGGCACAGATACGCAGTATTTT. The J gene is TRBJ2-3, the V gene TRBV4-3, with 8 bases fitting TRBD1. Per germline, CDR1 LGHNA and CDR2 YSLEER. V trimming: 2 bases; J trimming: 1 base; junction bases outside the gene matches: 2. The CDR3 has 15 residues.

The chain employs TRBV6-5 and TRBJ2-2; D unclear. The CDR3 length is 14 residues. Looked up from germline, CDR1 is MNHEY and CDR2 is SVGAGI. Trimming removed 2 bases at V and 3 bases at J, with 7 bases between. CDR3 loop: CASSYNRDTGELFF. The DNA for the CDR3 is TGTGCCAGCAGTTACAACAGAGACACCGGGGAGCTGTTTTTT.

This rearrangement joins TRBV18 to TRBJ2-1; 9 positions match TRBD1. The CDR3 runs 16 residues. The V segment lost 3 bases and the J segment 0 bases; nucleotides outside the gene matches: 3. Per the germline V gene, CDR1 is KGHSH and CDR2 is LQKENI. CDR3 in DNA: TGTGCCAGCTCACCGGGACAGGGTACCTCCTACAATGAGCAGTTCTTC. Encoded protein: CASSPGQGTSYNEQFF.

The rearrangement links TRBV7-8 to TRBJ1-1, with D hard to call. The V gene lost 4 bases and the J gene lost 3 bases, with 6 bases spanning the gap. The CDR3 extends over 12 amino acids. Germline V gene data show CDR1 as SGHVS and CDR2 as FQNEAQ. CDR3 sequence: CASSSPYTEAFF. The CDR3 DNA is TGTGCCAGCAGCTCCCCTTACACTGAAGCTTTCTTT.

The rearrangement uses TRBV7-2 and TRBJ2-7, with TRBD2 matching 9 bases. Germline V gives CDR1 SGHTA, CDR2 FQGNSA. V shed 5 bases and J 2 bases; nucleotides not matched to a gene: 7. CDR3 length: 15 residues. The CDR3, as DNA: TGTGCCAGCAGCCCAGGACTAGCGACCACCTACGAGCAGTACTTC. It translates to CASSPGLATTYEQYF.

J is TRBJ2-2 and V is TRBV7-9; 14 nucleotides align to TRBD2. Looked up from germline, CDR1 is SEHNR and CDR2 is FQNEAQ (reference sequence). With 6 bases clipped from V and 7 bases from J, the junction kept 4 bases outside the gene matches. This CDR3 contains 15 residues. The CDR3 DNA reads as TGTGCCAGCAGGGGACTAGCGGGAGCGTACGGGGAGCTGTTTTTT. Its translation: CASRGLAGAYGELFF.

The V gene is TRBV27, the J gene TRBJ2-7; D possibly corresponds to TRBD2 (6 bases). The CDR3 contains 13 residues. V dropped 2 bases and J dropped 6 bases, with 11 bases sitting between them. Germline CDR1 reads MNHEY; CDR2 reads SMNVEV (reference sequence). The CDR3 region has the DNA TGTGCCAGCAGTTTAGGCGGGGAGCTCGAGCAGTACTTC. It is translated as CASSLGGELEQYF.

This clone was seen a handful of times. The chain links TRBV28 to TRBJ2-1; 8 nucleotides line up with TRBD2. J was trimmed by 4 bases and V by 8 bases; bases with no gene match: 7. The CDR3 length is 14 residues. Germline-derived CDR1 and CDR2 are MDHEN and SYDVKM. In DNA form, the CDR3 reads TGTGCCAGCCGGCTACCTAGCGGGTACAATGAGCAGTTCTTC. Protein: CASRLPSGYNEQFF.

The CDR3 nucleotides read TGTGCCAGCTTCAGGGGGGCAGGGACCACTGAAGCTTTCTTT. Protein sequence: CASFRGAGTTEAFF. The chain carries TRBV18 and TRBJ1-1; 7 bases line up with TRBD1. This CDR3 comprises 14 residues. The V gene end was trimmed by 7 bases and the J gene end by 4 bases; junction bases not matched to a gene: 9. Per germline, CDR1 KGHSH and CDR2 LQKENI. Drawing the rest from reference TRBV18 and TRBJ1-1, the complete variable domain is NAGVMQNPRHLVRRRGQEARLRCSPMKGHSHVYWYRQLPEEGLKFMVYLQKENIIDESGMPKERFSAEFPKEGPSILRIQQVVRGDSAAYFCASFRGAGTTEAFFGQGTRLTVV.

This clone appeared a single time. DNA of the CDR3: TGTGCCAGCAGCTTCCCAATCCCGGGACTAGGGACTGAGGCAGATACGCAGTATTTT. This encodes CASSFPIPGLGTEADTQYF. The genes are TRBV11-3 and TRBJ2-3; TRBD2 aligns across 8 bases. V trimming: 3 bases; J trimming: 4 bases; junction bases outside the gene matches: 18. This CDR3 is 19 amino acids long. Germline values: CDR1 SGHNT, CDR2 YENEEA. The whole variable domain, remainder taken from reference TRBV11-3 and TRBJ2-3, is EAGVVQSPRYKIIEKKQPVAFWCNPISGHNTLYWYLQNLGQGPELLIRYENEEAVDDSQLPKDRFSAERLKGVDSTLKIQPAELGDSAVYLCASSFPIPGLGTEADTQYFGPGTRLTVL.

This clone was counted a few times. The chain is built from TRBV5-5 and TRBJ2-5; the D is unclear. Germline V gives CDR1 SGHKS, CDR2 YYEKEE (reference sequence). V lost 4 bases and J lost 5, with 15 bases in between. The length of the CDR3 is 14 residues. CDR3 in amino acids: CASSRTYGLETQYF. Written as DNA, the CDR3 is TGTGCCAGCAGCCGCACGTATGGGCTGGAGACCCAGTACTTC.

The chain links TRBV7-2 to TRBJ2-3, with 7 bases identical to TRBD1. V dropped 5 bases and J dropped 3; count of bases not matched to a gene: 11. Germline lookup yields CDR1 SGHTA and CDR2 FQGNSA. The CDR3 length is 16 residues. The CDR3 DNA sequence: TGTGCCAGCAGCATCCGGGACAGCCTGGGGACAGATACGCAGTATTTT. Translated: CASSIRDSLGTDTQYF.

This clone was seen only a few times. The chain links TRBV27 to TRBJ1-2, with 9 bases that match TRBD1. The germline CDR1 and CDR2 sequences are MNHEY and SMNVEV (reference sequence). The V gene end was trimmed by 1 base and the J gene end by 2 bases; junction bases not matched to a gene: 11. The CDR3 is 18 residues long. The CDR3 is CASSLYTRRGQGNYGYTF. The CDR3 DNA reads TGTGCCAGCAGTTTATATACCCGTCGGGGACAGGGCAACTATGGCTACACCTTC.

This clone appeared a few times. The chain has TRBV4-3 and TRBJ1-6, with no clear D. The CDR3 length is 12 residues. The V end was cut by 8 bases, the J end by 9 bases, with 11 bases between. Germline-derived CDR1 and CDR2 are LGHNA and YSLEER. The CDR3 loop is CASGNGISPLHF. The CDR3 DNA is TGCGCCAGCGGGAACGGGATTTCACCCCTCCACTTT.

The CDR3 protein is CASSLLGPRGPQHF. Here the CDR3 DNA reads TGTGCCAGCAGTCTCCTAGGGCCGCGGGGGCCCCAGCATTTT. This chain connects TRBV27 to TRBJ1-5; D is ambiguous. V lost 5 bases and J lost 9, with 17 bases in between. Looked up from germline, CDR1 is MNHEY and CDR2 is SMNVEV (reference sequence). This CDR3 is built from 14 residues.